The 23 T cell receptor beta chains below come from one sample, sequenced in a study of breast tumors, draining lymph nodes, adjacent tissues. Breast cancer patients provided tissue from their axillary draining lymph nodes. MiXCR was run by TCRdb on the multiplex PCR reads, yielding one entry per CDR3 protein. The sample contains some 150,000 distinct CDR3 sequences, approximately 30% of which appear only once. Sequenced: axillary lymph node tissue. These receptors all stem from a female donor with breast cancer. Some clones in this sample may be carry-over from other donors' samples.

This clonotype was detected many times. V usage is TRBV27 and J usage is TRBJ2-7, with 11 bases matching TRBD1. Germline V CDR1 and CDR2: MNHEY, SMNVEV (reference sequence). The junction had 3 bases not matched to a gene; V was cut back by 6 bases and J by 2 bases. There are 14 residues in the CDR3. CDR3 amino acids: CASRGGQGAYEQYF. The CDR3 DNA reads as TGTGCCAGCAGGGGGGGACAGGGGGCCTACGAGCAGTACTTC.

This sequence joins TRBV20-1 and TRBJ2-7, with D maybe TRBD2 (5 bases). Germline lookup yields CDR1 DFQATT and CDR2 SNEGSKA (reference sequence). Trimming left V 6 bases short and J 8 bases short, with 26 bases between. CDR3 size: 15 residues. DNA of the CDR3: TGCAGTGCCTTTTCGCGCCGAGGGAATCCGCCCCAGCAGTACTTC. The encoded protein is CSAFSRRGNPPQQYF.

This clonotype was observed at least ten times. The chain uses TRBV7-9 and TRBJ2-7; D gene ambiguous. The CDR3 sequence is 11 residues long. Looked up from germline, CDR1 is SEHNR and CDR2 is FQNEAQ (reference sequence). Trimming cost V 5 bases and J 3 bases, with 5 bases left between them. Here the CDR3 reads CASSTLYEQYF. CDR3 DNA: TGTGCCAGCAGCACCCTCTACGAGCAGTACTTC.

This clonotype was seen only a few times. CDR3 sequence: CASMGSYGYTF. CDR3 DNA sequence: TGTGCCAGCATGGGCAGCTATGGCTACACCTTC. This chain uses TRBV28 with TRBJ1-2, with D unclear. Trimming took 7 bases from V and 4 from J, leaving 7 bases between them. The CDR3 runs 11 residues. Germline lookup yields CDR1 MDHEN and CDR2 SYDVKM.

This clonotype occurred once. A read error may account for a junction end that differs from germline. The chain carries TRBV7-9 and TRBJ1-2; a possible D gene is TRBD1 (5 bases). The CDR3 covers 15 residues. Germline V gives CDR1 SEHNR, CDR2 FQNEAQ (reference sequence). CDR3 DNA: TGTGCCAGCAGCTTAGGTCTACAGGACCCCCATGGCCACCCCTTC. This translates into CASSLGLQDPHGHPF.

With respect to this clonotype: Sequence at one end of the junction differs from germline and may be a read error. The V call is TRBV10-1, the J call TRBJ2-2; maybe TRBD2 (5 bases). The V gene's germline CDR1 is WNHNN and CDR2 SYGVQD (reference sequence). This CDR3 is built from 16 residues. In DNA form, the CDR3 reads TGCGCCGGCAGTGAGAGCCCGACGGGAAACACCGGGGAGCTGTTTTTT. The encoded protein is CAGSESPTGNTGELFF.

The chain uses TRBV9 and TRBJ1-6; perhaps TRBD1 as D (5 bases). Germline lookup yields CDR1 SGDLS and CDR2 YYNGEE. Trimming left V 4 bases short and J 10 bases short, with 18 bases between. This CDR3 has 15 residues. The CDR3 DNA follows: TGTGCCAGCAGCCCTAGCGGGGGTAGTCGGTCACCCCTCCACTTT. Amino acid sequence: CASSPSGGSRSPLHF.

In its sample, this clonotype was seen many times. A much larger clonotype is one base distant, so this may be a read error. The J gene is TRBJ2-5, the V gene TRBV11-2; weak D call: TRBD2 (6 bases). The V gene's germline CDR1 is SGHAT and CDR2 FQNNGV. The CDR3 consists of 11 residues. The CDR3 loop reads CAGGSRETPYF. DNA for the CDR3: TGTGCCGGGGGGTCTCGGGAGACCCCGTACTTC.

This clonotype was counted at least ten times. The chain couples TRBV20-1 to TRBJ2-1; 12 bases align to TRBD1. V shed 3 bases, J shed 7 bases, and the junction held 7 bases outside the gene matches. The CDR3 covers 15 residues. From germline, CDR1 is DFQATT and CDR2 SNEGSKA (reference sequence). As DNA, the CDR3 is TGCAGTGCTAGGAGGGGACAGGGGGCTTCAAATGAGCAGTTCTTC. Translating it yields CSARRGQGASNEQFF.

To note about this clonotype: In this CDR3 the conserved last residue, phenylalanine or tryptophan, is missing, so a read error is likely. CDR3 in DNA: TGTGCCAGCAGCTCGCCTCGGGGCAGGAGTCAGCCCCAGCATTCT. It yields the protein CASSSPRGRSQPQHS. The V gene is TRBV28, the J gene TRBJ1-5, with D tentatively TRBD1 (5 bases). CDR1 MDHEN and CDR2 SYDVKM come from the germline V gene. V lost 6 bases and J 6 bases, leaving 18 bases between the germline ends. The CDR3 covers 15 residues.

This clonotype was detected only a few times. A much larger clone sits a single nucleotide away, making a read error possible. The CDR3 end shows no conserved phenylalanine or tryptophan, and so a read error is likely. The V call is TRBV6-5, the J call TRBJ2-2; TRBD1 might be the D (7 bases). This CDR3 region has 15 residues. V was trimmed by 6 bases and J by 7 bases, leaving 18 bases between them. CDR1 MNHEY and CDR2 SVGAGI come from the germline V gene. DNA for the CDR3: TGTGCCAGCAGCAGGGGGGAACTTATCCTCGGGGAGCTGTTTCTT. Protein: CASSRGELILGELFL.

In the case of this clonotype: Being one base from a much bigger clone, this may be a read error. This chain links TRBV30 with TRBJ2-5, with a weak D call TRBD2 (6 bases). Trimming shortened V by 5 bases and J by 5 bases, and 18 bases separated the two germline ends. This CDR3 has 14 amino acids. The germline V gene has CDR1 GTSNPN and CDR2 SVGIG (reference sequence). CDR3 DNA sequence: TGTGCCTGGTACGCCGGGACTGGCTTGGAGACCCAGTACTTC. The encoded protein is CAWYAGTGLETQYF.

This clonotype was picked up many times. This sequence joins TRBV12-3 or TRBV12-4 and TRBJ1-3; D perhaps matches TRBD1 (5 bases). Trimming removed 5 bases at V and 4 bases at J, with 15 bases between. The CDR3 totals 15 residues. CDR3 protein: CASSAGQWGGNTIYF. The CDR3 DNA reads TGTGCCAGCAGTGCCGGACAATGGGGAGGAAACACCATATATTTT.

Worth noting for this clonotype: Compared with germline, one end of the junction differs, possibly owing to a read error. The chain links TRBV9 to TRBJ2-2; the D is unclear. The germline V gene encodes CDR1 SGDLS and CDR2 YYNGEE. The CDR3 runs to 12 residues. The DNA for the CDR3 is TGTGCCAGCAGCGTAGCACCCGTCACAGATTATTTT. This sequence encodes CASSVAPVTDYF.

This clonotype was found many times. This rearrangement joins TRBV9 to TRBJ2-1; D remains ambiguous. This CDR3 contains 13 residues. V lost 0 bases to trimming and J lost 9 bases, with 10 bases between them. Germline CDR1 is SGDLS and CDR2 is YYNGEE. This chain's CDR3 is CASSVELVGEQFF. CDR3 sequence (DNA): TGTGCCAGCAGCGTAGAGTTAGTCGGTGAGCAGTTCTTC.

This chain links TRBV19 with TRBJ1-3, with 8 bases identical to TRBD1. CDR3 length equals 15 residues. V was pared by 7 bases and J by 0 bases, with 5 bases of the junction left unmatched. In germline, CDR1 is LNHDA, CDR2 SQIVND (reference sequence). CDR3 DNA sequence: TGTGCCAGTACGGGACAGGTCATCTCTGGAAACACCATATATTTT. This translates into CASTGQVISGNTIYF.

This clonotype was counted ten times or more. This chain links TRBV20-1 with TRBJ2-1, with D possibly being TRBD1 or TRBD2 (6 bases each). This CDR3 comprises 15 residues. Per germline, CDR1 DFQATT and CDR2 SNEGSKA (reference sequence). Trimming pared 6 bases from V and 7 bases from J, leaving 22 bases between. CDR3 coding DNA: TGCAGTGCCAGATCGGCTTCGGGGGCCCCTAATGAGCAGTTCTTC. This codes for CSARSASGAPNEQFF.

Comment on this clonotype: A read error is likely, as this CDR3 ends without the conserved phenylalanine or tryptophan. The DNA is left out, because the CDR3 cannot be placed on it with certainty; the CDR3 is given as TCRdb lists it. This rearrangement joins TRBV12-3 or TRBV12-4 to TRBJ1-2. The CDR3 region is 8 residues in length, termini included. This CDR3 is CASSLATS.

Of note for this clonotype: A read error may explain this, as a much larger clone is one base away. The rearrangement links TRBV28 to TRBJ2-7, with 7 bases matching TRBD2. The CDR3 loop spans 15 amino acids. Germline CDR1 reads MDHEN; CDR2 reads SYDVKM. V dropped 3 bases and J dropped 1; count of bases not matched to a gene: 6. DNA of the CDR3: TGTGCCAGCAGTTTCCGGATTAGCGGGTCCTACGAGCAGTACTTC. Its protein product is CASSFRISGSYEQYF.

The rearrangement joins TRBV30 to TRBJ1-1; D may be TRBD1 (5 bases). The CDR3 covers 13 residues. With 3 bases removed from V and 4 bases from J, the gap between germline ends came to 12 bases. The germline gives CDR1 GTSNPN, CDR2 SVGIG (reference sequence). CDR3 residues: CAWRAGHFTEAFF. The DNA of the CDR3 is TGTGCCTGGAGGGCAGGGCATTTCACTGAAGCTTTCTTT.

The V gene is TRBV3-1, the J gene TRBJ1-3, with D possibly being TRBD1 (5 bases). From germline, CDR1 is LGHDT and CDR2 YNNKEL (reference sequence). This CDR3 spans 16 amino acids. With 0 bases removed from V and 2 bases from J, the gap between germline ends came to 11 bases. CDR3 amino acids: CASSQDNWGTGNTIYF. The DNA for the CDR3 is TGTGCCAGCAGCCAAGATAACTGGGGGACTGGAAACACCATATATTTT.

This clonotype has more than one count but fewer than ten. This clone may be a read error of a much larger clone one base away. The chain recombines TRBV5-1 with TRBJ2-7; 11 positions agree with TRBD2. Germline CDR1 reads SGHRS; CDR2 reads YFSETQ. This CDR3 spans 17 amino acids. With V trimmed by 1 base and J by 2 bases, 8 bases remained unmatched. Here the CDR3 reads CASSLTAGTSGAYEQYF. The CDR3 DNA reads TGCGCCAGCAGCTTGACCGCCGGGACTAGCGGAGCCTACGAGCAGTACTTC.

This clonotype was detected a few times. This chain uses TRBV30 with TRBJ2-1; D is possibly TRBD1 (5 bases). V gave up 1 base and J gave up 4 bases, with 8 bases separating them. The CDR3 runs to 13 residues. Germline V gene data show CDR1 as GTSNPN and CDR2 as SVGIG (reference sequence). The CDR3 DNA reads TGTGCCTGGAGTGAGGGGATTTACAATGAGCAGTTCTTC. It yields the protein CAWSEGIYNEQFF.